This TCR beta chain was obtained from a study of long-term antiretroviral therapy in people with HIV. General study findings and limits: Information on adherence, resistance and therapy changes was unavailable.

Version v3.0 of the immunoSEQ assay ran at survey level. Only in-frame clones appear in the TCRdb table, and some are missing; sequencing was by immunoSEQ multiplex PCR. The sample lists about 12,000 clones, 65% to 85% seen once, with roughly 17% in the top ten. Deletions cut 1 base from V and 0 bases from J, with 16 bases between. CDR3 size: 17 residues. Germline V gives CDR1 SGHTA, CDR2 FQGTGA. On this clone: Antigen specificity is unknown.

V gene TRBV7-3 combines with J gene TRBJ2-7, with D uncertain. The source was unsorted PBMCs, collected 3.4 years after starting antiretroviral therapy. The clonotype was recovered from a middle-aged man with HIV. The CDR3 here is CASSLNPLGPGSYEQYF. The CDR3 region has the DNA TGTGCCAGCAGCTTAAACCCGCTAGGCCCGGGCTCCTACGAGCAGTACTTC. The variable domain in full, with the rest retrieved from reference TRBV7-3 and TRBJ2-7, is GAGVSQTPSNKVTEKGKYVELRCDPISGHTALYWYRQSLGQGPEFLIYFQGTGAADDSGLPNDRFFAVRPEGSVSTLKIQRTERGDSAVYLCASSLNPLGPGSYEQYFGPGTRLTVT.